This T cell receptor beta chain was captured in a study of blood T cell repertoires in COVID-19. Germline V gives CDR1 SGHNT, CDR2 YENEEA. This CDR3 region has 15 residues. V was clipped by 5 bases and J by 7 bases; unmatched bases: 7. Clones were read by immunoSEQ multiplex PCR, and TCRdb kept only the in-frame ones, dropping some. This table has approximately 40,000 clones, just over 90% appearing once. The chain couples TRBV11-3 to TRBJ2-2; 10 positions agree with TRBD2. Sequencing used peripheral blood. The receptor was isolated from a human donor in a cohort sampled during active COVID-19. The DNA of the CDR3 is TGTGCCAGCAGCCGAGCGGGAGGGCTTAACGGGGAGCTGTTTTTT. Amino acid sequence: CASSRAGGLNGELFF.